This TCR beta chain is drawn from a study of primary melanoma T cells and metastatic recurrence. For the study at large: Tumors were T2–T4 primary melanomas thicker than 1 mm.

Per the germline V gene, CDR1 is MNHGY and CDR2 is SAAAGT. CDR3 length: 15 residues. V dropped 10 bases and J dropped 1 base, with 19 bases sitting between them. To note about this clone: Its antigen is currently unknown.

Profiling relied on immunoSEQ multiplex PCR, and the TCRdb table lists in-frame clones only, not all of them. There are under 1,400 clones in the sample; 73% occur only once, and approximately 12% lies in the top ten. Study-level points and caveats: T-cell fraction over 20% seemed protective regardless of ulceration or nodes. Primary melanomas may harbor an effective T-cell antitumor response, authors suggested.

The patients had surgically resected primary melanoma at risk of metastatic recurrence. The sequence was obtained from a human donor with melanoma. This sequence joins TRBV6-8 and TRBJ1-1, with D possibly TRBD1 on 5 matching bases. The sequenced material came from melanoma tumor tissue. CDR3 sequence reads: CAITARGGANTEAFF. CDR3 nucleotides: TGTGCCATCACCGCGCGCGGAGGGGCGAACACTGAAGCTTTCTTT.